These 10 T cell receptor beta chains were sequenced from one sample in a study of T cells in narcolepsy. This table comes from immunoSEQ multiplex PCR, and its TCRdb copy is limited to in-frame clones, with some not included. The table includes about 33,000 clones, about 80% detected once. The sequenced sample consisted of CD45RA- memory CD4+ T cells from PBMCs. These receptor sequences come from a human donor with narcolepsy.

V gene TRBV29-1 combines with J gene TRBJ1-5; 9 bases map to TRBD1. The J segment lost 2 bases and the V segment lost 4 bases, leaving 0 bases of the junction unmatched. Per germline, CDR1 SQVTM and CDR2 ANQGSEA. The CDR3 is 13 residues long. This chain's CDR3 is CSVGQGGNQPQHF. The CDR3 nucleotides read TGCAGCGTTGGACAGGGGGGCAATCAGCCCCAGCATTTT.

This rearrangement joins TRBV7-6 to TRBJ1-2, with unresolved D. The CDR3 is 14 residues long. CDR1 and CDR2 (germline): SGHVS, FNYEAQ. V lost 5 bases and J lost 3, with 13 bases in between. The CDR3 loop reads CASSGGVGYYGYTF. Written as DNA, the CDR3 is TGTGCCAGCAGCGGTGGGGTCGGTTACTATGGCTACACCTTC.

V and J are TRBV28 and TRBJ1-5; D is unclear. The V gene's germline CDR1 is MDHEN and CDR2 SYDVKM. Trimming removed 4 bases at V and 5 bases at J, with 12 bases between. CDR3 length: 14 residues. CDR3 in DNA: TGTGCCAGCAGTTCGGCAGCTAGGGATCAGCCCCAGCATTTT. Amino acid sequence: CASSSAARDQPQHF.

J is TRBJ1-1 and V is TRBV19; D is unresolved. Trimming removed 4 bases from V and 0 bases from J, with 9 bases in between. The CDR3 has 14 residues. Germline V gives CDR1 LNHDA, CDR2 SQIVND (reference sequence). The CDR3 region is CASSRDWMNTEAFF. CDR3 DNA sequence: TGTGCCAGTAGTAGAGACTGGATGAACACTGAAGCTTTCTTT.

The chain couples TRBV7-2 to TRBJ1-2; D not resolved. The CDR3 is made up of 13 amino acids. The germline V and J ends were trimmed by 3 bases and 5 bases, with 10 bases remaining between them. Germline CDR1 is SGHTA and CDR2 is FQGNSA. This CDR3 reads CASSFGQEYGYTF. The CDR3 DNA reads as TGTGCCAGCAGCTTCGGGCAGGAATATGGCTACACCTTC.

The CDR3 region has the DNA TGTGCCAGCGCCCCCACGACGGGGACCCAGTACTTC. It is translated as CASAPTTGTQYF. The chain joins TRBV7-9 to TRBJ2-5; D is uncertain. The ends were cut back, 8 bases at V and 7 bases at J, with 14 bases in the middle. The CDR3 is made up of 12 amino acids. Per the germline V gene, CDR1 is SEHNR and CDR2 is FQNEAQ (reference sequence).

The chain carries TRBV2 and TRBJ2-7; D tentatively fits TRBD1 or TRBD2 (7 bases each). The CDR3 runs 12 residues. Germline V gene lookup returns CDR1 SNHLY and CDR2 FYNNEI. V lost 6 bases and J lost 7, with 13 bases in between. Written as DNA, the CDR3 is TGTGCCAGCAGGCGGCAGGGGGGGGAGCAGTACGTC. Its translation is CASRRQGGEQYV.

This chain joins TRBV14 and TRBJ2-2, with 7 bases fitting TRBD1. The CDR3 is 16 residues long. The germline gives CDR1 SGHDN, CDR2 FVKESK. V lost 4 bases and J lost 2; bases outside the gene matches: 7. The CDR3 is CASSPRTGSNTGELFF. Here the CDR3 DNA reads TGTGCCAGCAGCCCCCGGACAGGATCCAACACCGGGGAGCTGTTTTTT.

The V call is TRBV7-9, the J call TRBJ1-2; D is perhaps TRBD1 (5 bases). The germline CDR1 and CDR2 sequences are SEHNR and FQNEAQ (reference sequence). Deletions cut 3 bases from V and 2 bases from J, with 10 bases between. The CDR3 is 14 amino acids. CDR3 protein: CASSLGGGNYGYTF. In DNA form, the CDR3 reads TGTGCCAGCAGCTTGGGTGGGGGGAACTATGGCTACACCTTC.

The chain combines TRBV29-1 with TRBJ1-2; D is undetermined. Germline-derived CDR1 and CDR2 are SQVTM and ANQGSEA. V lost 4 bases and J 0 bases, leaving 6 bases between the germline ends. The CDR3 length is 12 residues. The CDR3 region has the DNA TGCAGCGTTGGTTGGACTAACTATGGCTACACCTTC. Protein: CSVGWTNYGYTF. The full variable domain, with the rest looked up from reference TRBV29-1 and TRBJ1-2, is SAVISQKPSRDICQRGTSLTIQCQVDSQVTMMFWYRQQPGQSLTLIATANQGSEATYESGFVIDKFPISRPNLTFSTLTVSNMSPEDSSIYLCSVGWTNYGYTFGSGTRLTVV.